A selection of T cell receptor beta chains follows, all from one sample in a study of cytomegalovirus exposure and HLA in healthy donors. TCRdb's table, derived via immunoSEQ multiplex PCR, lists solely in-frame clones and lacks some. In the table there are roughly 180,000 clones, around 80% of which are singletons. What was sequenced was PBMCs. These TCRs come from a woman in her late teens or twenties in good health and CMV-seropositive. The CDR3 runs from the conserved cysteine through the conserved F or W. Clone size is not always given. Where it is, it says once, few, many or a class for expanded clones.

j_call: TRBJ2-5
v_call: TRBV30
clone_size: -
cdr3_aa: CALIYSGVGGTQYF

j_call: TRBJ1-3
v_call: TRBV14
clone_size: -
cdr3_aa: CASSHGGQGARAPSGNTIYF

j_call: TRBJ1-1
v_call: TRBV7-2
clone_size: -
cdr3_aa: CASRKAGVRGEKAFF

j_call: TRBJ2-2
v_call: TRBV30
clone_size: few
cdr3_aa: CAWSVQRGNNGELFF

j_call: TRBJ2-1
v_call: TRBV15
clone_size: once
cdr3_aa: CATSRDFGGGTSGNNEQFF

j_call: TRBJ2-7
v_call: TRBV28
clone_size: -
cdr3_aa: CASSYSSYEQYF

j_call: TRBJ1-1
v_call: TRBV6-1
clone_size: -
cdr3_aa: CASSEGLPNTEAFF

j_call: TRBJ1-2
v_call: TRBV4-3
clone_size: once
cdr3_aa: CASSQVTGSRYYGYTF

j_call: TRBJ2-5
v_call: TRBV5-5
clone_size: -
cdr3_aa: CASSDTGTEEETQYF

j_call: TRBJ2-2
v_call: TRBV2
clone_size: -
cdr3_aa: CASSWGQNTGELFF

j_call: TRBJ1-1
v_call: TRBV4-3
clone_size: -
cdr3_aa: CASSYQQGRKENTEAFF

j_call: TRBJ2-1
v_call: TRBV11-2
clone_size: -
cdr3_aa: CASSLTQFSYNEQFF

j_call: TRBJ2-2
v_call: TRBV6-1
clone_size: -
cdr3_aa: CASSVTSGVSGELFF

j_call: TRBJ1-1
v_call: TRBV29-1
clone_size: -
cdr3_aa: CSVYQGTEAFF

j_call: TRBJ2-3
v_call: TRBV4-3
clone_size: -
cdr3_aa: CASSQEYAGTDTQYF

j_call: TRBJ2-7
v_call: TRBV5-5
clone_size: few
cdr3_aa: CASSLVLAGGEQYF

j_call: TRBJ2-7
v_call: TRBV5-1
clone_size: -
cdr3_aa: CASSLVTSTGAYEQYF

j_call: TRBJ2-1
v_call: TRBV29-1
clone_size: -
cdr3_aa: CSVEQFRGAYNEQFF

j_call: TRBJ1-2
v_call: TRBV2
clone_size: -
cdr3_aa: CASSDGTGLGSRYGYTF

j_call: TRBJ2-3
v_call: TRBV5-4
clone_size: -
cdr3_aa: CASSFGQGVGYF

j_call: TRBJ1-1
v_call: TRBV2
clone_size: -
cdr3_aa: CASRYQGAAAFF

j_call: TRBJ1-5
v_call: TRBV6-1
clone_size: -
cdr3_aa: CASSDIWGGYGNQPQHF